The clone carrying this T cell receptor (beta chain) was found once. Its antigen is unidentified. This sample was taken from a study of shared clonotypes between healthy human individuals. Study at large: Donor composition was a couple of women and three men, aged 18 to 49.

An assay was performed, and its level was deep. Assay used: immunoSEQ multiplex PCR; TCRdb lists only in-frame clones, some missing. The sample lists about 680,000 clones; 90% to 95% were seen once. Naive CD8 cells comprised CD45RO-negative, CCR7-positively selected cells, excluding terminally differentiated effector memory CD45RA+ cells. Points from the study as a whole: A reduction in generation probabilities was seen for non-shared clonotypes relative to those shared by all four donors. Donor scarcity curtailed the genetic and exposure-history diversity represented herein.

CDR3 length equals 15 residues. Germline V gene data show CDR1 as SEHNR and CDR2 as FQNEAQ (reference sequence). The ends were cut back, 5 bases at V and 4 bases at J, with 17 bases in the middle. V and J are TRBV7-9 and TRBJ2-5; D call uncertain. The source material was naive CD8+ T cells sorted from blood. The receptor comes from a man younger than 45 in good health. CDR3 sequence: CASSPNPGRAETQYF. The CDR3 nucleotides read TGTGCCAGCAGCCCGAACCCAGGACGGGCAGAGACCCAGTACTTC.